Shown below are 13 T cell receptor beta chains from a single sample sequenced in a study of CD8 T cells in ankylosing spondylitis. A single record per CDR3 protein comes from TCRdb applying MiXCR to the 5' RACE reads. The table lists around 120,000 distinct CDR3 sequences, roughly an eighth of them singletons. Sequencing was carried out using blood, either unsorted or a sorted T cell fraction (not recorded which). These receptor sequences come from a female donor with ankylosing spondylitis or in good health (not recorded which).

A few counts support this clonotype. The CDR3 loop reads CSAADSAGNTIYF. In DNA, the CDR3 is TGCAGTGCTGCGGACAGCGCTGGAAACACCATATATTTT. This sequence joins TRBV20-1 and TRBJ1-3, with D possibly TRBD1 on 6 matching bases. This CDR3 is 13 amino acids long. Germline lookup yields CDR1 DFQATT and CDR2 SNEGSKA (reference sequence). Trimming stripped 5 bases from V and 2 bases from J, with 10 bases between.

The chain employs TRBV12-2 and TRBJ1-1; the table calls TRBD1, which could not be checked here. TRBV12-2 corresponds to a pseudogene. The CDR3 has 17 amino acids. The CDR3 region has the DNA TGTGCAAGTCGCCCCCAACCCCGGGCAGGCAAGAACACTGAAGCTTTCTTT. Protein: CASRPQPRAGKNTEAFF.

The chain combines TRBV3-1 with TRBJ1-1; TRBD1 might be the D (5 bases). From germline, CDR1 is LGHDT and CDR2 YNNKEL (reference sequence). Trimming pared 2 bases from V and 4 bases from J, leaving 11 bases between. The CDR3 is 14 residues long. The DNA for the CDR3 is TGTGCCAGCAGCCAATGGCAGGGAGCCACTGAAGCTTTCTTT. Protein product: CASSQWQGATEAFF.

This clonotype was found many times. Here the CDR3 DNA reads TGTGCCAGCAGCCAAGATCCGGGGGCGCTGACTGAAGCTTTCTTT. It is translated as CASSQDPGALTEAFF. The chain uses TRBV3-1 and TRBJ1-1; tentatively, D is TRBD1 (6 bases). Looked up from germline, CDR1 is LGHDT and CDR2 is YNNKEL (reference sequence). The CDR3 loop spans 15 amino acids. V was shortened by 0 bases and J by 5 bases, with 13 bases between the two germline ends. Full variable domain (rest looked up from reference TRBV3-1 and TRBJ1-1): DTAVSQTPKYLVTQMGNDKSIKCEQNLGHDTMYWYKQDSKKFLKIMFSYNNKELIINETVPNRFSPKSPDKAHLNLHINSLELGDSAVYFCASSQDPGALTEAFFGQGTRLTVV.

This clonotype has just a few counts. V is TRBV7-3 and J is TRBJ1-1; no clear D gene. The CDR3 sequence is 13 residues long. Germline lookup yields CDR1 SGHTA and CDR2 FQGTGA. V lost 4 bases and J lost 0, with 6 bases in between. CDR3 amino acids: CASSSNLNTEAFF. The CDR3 DNA sequence: TGTGCCAGCAGCTCCAACCTGAACACTGAAGCTTTCTTT.

The V call is TRBV7-9, the J call TRBJ2-1; 14 bases agree with TRBD2. The V gene's germline CDR1 is SEHNR and CDR2 FQNEAQ (reference sequence). This CDR3 is built from 16 residues. The V and J ends lost 5 bases and 9 bases, in that order; junction bases with no gene match: 9. The CDR3 coding sequence is TGTGCCAGCAGCCCGGGACTAGCGGGAGAATATGGTGAGCAGTTCTTC. This codes for CASSPGLAGEYGEQFF.

The CDR3: CASSSPGRQTGVEEQFF. The CDR3, as DNA: TGTGCCAGCAGCTCCCCCGGTAGGCAGACAGGGGTTGAGGAGCAGTTCTTC. The V gene is TRBV5-6, the J gene TRBJ2-1, with 8 positions matching TRBD1. The V and J ends lost 3 bases and 10 bases, in that order; junction bases with no gene match: 18. Germline CDR1 and CDR2: SGHDT and YYEEEE. This CDR3 has 17 amino acids.

The rearrangement joins TRBV12-3 or TRBV12-4 to TRBJ1-2; D not certain. Trimming stripped 2 bases from V and 8 bases from J, with 9 bases between. The CDR3 has 12 amino acids. The CDR3 sequence is CASSLRSVGYTF. The CDR3 DNA is TGTGCCAGCAGTTTACGCAGCGTGGGCTACACCTTC.

This chain connects TRBV7-9 to TRBJ1-5; 9 bases fit TRBD1. Germline V gives CDR1 SEHNR, CDR2 FQNEAQ (reference sequence). This CDR3 contains 16 residues. V lost 4 bases to trimming and J lost 1 base; unmatched junction nucleotides: 5. As DNA, the CDR3 is TGTGCCAGCAGCTCGGGACAGGGTCGAAGCAATCAGCCCCAGCATTTT. This codes for CASSSGQGRSNQPQHF.

This rearrangement joins TRBV5-1 to TRBJ1-1; D is possibly TRBD1 (6 bases). Germline assignment: CDR1 SGHRS and CDR2 YFSETQ. The CDR3 sequence is 16 residues long. Trimming stripped 0 bases from V and 3 bases from J, with 15 bases between. In nucleotides, the CDR3 is TGCGCCAGCAGCTTGGTTGGCCGGGGGCTGGACACTGAAGCTTTCTTT. This codes for CASSLVGRGLDTEAFF.

For this clonotype: This could be a read error, since a much larger clone is one nucleotide away. The CDR3 nucleotides are TGTGCCAGCAGTTTTGGGTGGAACTCCTACAATGAGCAGTTCTTC. It yields the protein CASSFGWNSYNEQFF. The chain recombines TRBV7-3 with TRBJ2-1; D gene unclear. The CDR3 spans 15 residues. Trimming stripped 6 bases from V and 0 bases from J, with 12 bases between. Germline assignment: CDR1 SGHTA and CDR2 FQGTGA.

This clonotype showed up many times. The V call is TRBV20-1, the J call TRBJ2-7; D is uncertain. Per the germline V gene, CDR1 is DFQATT and CDR2 is SNEGSKA (reference sequence). The V end lost 3 bases, the J end lost 4 bases, and 10 bases lay between the germline ends. CDR3 length: 12 residues. The CDR3 nucleotides read TGCAGTGCTAGGACCCGAAAATACGAGCAGTACTTC. This gives the protein CSARTRKYEQYF.

This clonotype was counted between two and nine times. This chain links TRBV5-6 with TRBJ1-5, with unresolved D. The V and J ends lost 4 bases and 4 bases respectively, with 6 bases between them. The germline V gene encodes CDR1 SGHDT and CDR2 YYEEEE. CDR3 length: 12 residues. The CDR3, as DNA: TGTGCCAGCAGCAGGAGAAATCAGCCCCAGCATTTT. As protein: CASSRRNQPQHF.